This TCR beta chain was captured by sequencing in a study of cytomegalovirus exposure and HLA in healthy donors. A multiplex PCR was run with 60 Vbeta primers and 13 Jbeta primers. Using immunoSEQ multiplex PCR, the repertoire was profiled, and TCRdb retains in-frame clones only, with some absent. The top ten hold around 2% of the sample, which has approximately 83,000 clones, approximately 80% seen once. This clone occurred once. CDR1 is SGHDT, CDR2 YYEEEE, per germline. V dropped 5 bases and J dropped 3; count of bases not matched to a gene: 10. This CDR3 is built from 18 residues. The sample comprised PBMCs. The V call is TRBV5-6, the J call TRBJ2-3, with TRBD2 matching over 15 bases. This sequence was found in a man younger than 35 in good health and CMV-seronegative. CDR3: CASSFPGLAGGETDTQYF. DNA for the CDR3: TGTGCCAGCAGTTTTCCGGGACTAGCGGGGGGAGAGACAGATACGCAGTATTTT.